This TCR beta chain appears in the sequencing data of a study of T cell responses to AZD1222 COVID-19 vaccine. Produced via immunoSEQ multiplex PCR; TCRdb's table is partial and in-frame only. The table lists 100,000 to 150,000 clones, more than 85% of them singletons. This CDR3 comprises 15 residues. V lost 2 bases and J 0 bases, leaving 10 bases between the germline ends. Germline loops: CDR1 MNHNS, CDR2 SASEGT. The V gene is TRBV6-1, the J gene TRBJ1-1; D perhaps matches TRBD1 (6 bases). The source was peripheral blood, collected 28 days after the second AZD1222 dose. The sequence derives from an adult who received the AZD1222 COVID-19 vaccine. The CDR3 loop reads CASSEPHRVNTEAFF. As DNA, the CDR3 is TGTGCCAGCAGTGAACCACACAGGGTGAACACTGAAGCTTTCTTT.